The 10 T cell receptor beta chains listed next were all sequenced from one sample in a study of stem cell transplantation in POMP-related autoinflammatory disease. Profiling relied on immunoSEQ multiplex PCR, and the TCRdb table lists in-frame clones only, not all of them. The data show under 9,500 clones, 88% seen once. Source: CD8+ T cells from PBMCs, taken after stem cell transplantation. Receptors were obtained from a human patient with POMP-related autoinflammation and immune dysregulation (PRAID). Among the T cells, some may be from the graft donor.

The rearrangement joins TRBV7-9 to TRBJ1-1, with 9 bases aligning to TRBD1. CDR3 length equals 15 residues. J lost 1 base, V lost 5 bases, and 5 bases had no gene match. Germline assignment: CDR1 SEHNR and CDR2 FQNEAQ (reference sequence). Here the CDR3 reads CASSNSQGANTEAFF. Written as DNA, the CDR3 is TGTGCCAGCAGCAACTCACAGGGGGCGAACACTGAAGCTTTCTTT.

This rearrangement joins TRBV5-1 to TRBJ2-3; tentatively, D is TRBD2 (5 bases). Germline V CDR1 and CDR2: SGHRS, YFSETQ. This CDR3 has 14 amino acids. Trimming took 7 bases from V and 1 from J, leaving 13 bases between them. CDR3 in amino acids: CASSSGMGTDTQYF. The CDR3, as DNA: TGCGCCAGCTCCAGCGGCATGGGCACAGATACGCAGTATTTT.

The chain is built from TRBV4-1 and TRBJ2-2, with D possibly being TRBD2 (6 bases). The CDR3 length is 15 residues. CDR1 MGHRA and CDR2 YSYEKL come from the germline V gene. V lost 1 base and J 4 bases, leaving 10 bases between the germline ends. The CDR3 region has the DNA TGCGCCAGCAGCCAAGCGGGGGAAATCACCGGGGAGCTGTTTTTT. It translates to CASSQAGEITGELFF.

The CDR3 nucleotides are TGTGCCAGCAGCTTAGGCGTACGGGAGACCCAGTACTTC. The encoded protein is CASSLGVRETQYF. The V gene is TRBV7-9, the J gene TRBJ2-5, with D uncertain. The CDR3 sequence is 13 residues long. CDR1 is SEHNR, CDR2 FQNEAQ, per germline (reference sequence). V lost 1 base, J lost 5 bases, and 8 bases lay in between.

The chain links TRBV3-1 (or the pseudogene TRBV3-2) to TRBJ2-1; the D is unclear. The germline gives CDR1 LGHDT, CDR2 YNNKEL (reference sequence). The V gene lost 6 bases and the J gene lost 10 bases, with 13 bases spanning the gap. The CDR3 length is 12 residues. This CDR3 is CASSGGSREQFF. CDR3 bases: TGTGCCAGCAGTGGCGGCTCTAGAGAGCAGTTCTTC.

The chain carries TRBV11-2 and TRBJ2-1; the match to TRBD2 covers 11 bases. The CDR3 extends over 16 amino acids. Unmatched junction bases numbered 5, after V lost 5 bases and J lost 2 bases. The germline V gene encodes CDR1 SGHAT and CDR2 FQNNGV. Here the CDR3 reads CASSRLAGGPYNEQFF. The CDR3 nucleotides read TGTGCCAGCAGCCGCCTAGCGGGGGGCCCCTACAATGAGCAGTTCTTC.

The chain uses TRBV13 and TRBJ2-7; TRBD2 matches 11 bases. The CDR3 contains 15 residues. Germline V gives CDR1 PRHDT, CDR2 FYEKMQ (reference sequence). V dropped 5 bases and J dropped 2; count of bases not matched to a gene: 5. CDR3 sequence (DNA): TGTGCCAGCAGCGGGGGACTAGCGGCGGCCTACGAGCAGTACTTC. It encodes CASSGGLAAAYEQYF.

V is TRBV12-3 or TRBV12-4 and J is TRBJ1-1, with a weak D call TRBD1 (5 bases). Trimming took off 4 bases at V and 6 bases at J, with 12 bases between the two ends. This CDR3 has 13 amino acids. This CDR3 is CASSWGLLPEAFF. The CDR3 region has the DNA TGTGCCAGCAGTTGGGGACTGCTCCCTGAAGCTTTCTTT.

This chain joins TRBV30 and TRBJ1-1, with D maybe TRBD1 (5 bases). Trimming took off 4 bases at V and 4 bases at J, with 10 bases between the two ends. Germline V gene data show CDR1 as GTSNPN and CDR2 as SVGIG (reference sequence). The CDR3 runs 12 residues. The CDR3 here is CAWNQGTTEAFF. The CDR3 DNA follows: TGTGCCTGGAATCAGGGAACCACTGAAGCTTTCTTT.

This clone was observed a single time. The chain employs TRBV20-1 and TRBJ1-5; D unresolved. Trimming cost V 3 bases and J 6 bases, with 6 bases left between them. The CDR3 runs to 11 residues. Germline V CDR1 and CDR2: DFQATT, SNEGSKA (reference sequence). The CDR3 loop is CSASLGQPQHF. The CDR3 DNA sequence: TGCAGTGCTAGTTTGGGTCAGCCCCAGCATTTT.